Presented here are 24 T cell receptor beta chains from one specimen sequenced in a study of shared clonotypes between healthy human individuals. This table comes from immunoSEQ multiplex PCR, and its TCRdb copy is limited to in-frame clones, with some not included. The sample records about 2 million clones, roughly 95% being singletons. Sequencing was carried out using naive CD4+ T cells sorted from blood. Subset denoted: CD45RA+ positively selected. The receptors derive from a man aged 18 to 30 in good health.

The V and J genes are TRBV9 and TRBJ1-5, with 7 bases lining up with TRBD1. The CDR3 contains 14 residues. Germline V lookup: CDR1 SGDLS, CDR2 YYNGEE. J gave up 4 bases and V 4 bases, and 5 bases lay outside the gene matches. The DNA for the CDR3 is TGTGCCAGCAGCCGAGGGACAGTAAATCAGCCCCAGCATTTT. The encoded protein is CASSRGTVNQPQHF.

This sequence joins TRBV5-1 and TRBJ2-7; D gene uncertain. Trimming took 7 bases from V and 0 from J, leaving 8 bases between them. The CDR3 is made up of 12 amino acids. Germline CDR1 is SGHRS and CDR2 is YFSETQ. CDR3 in DNA: TGCGCCAGCCATCAGGTCTCCTACGAGCAGTACTTC. Residues: CASHQVSYEQYF.

The rearrangement joins TRBV28 to TRBJ2-7; D not certain. The germline CDR1 and CDR2 sequences are MDHEN and SYDVKM. V was trimmed by 3 bases and J by 4 bases, leaving 10 bases between them. The CDR3 is 13 residues long. The CDR3: CASSFGPRYEQYF. The CDR3 DNA reads TGTGCCAGCAGTTTTGGCCCTAGATACGAGCAGTACTTC. Combining the CDR3 with reference TRBV28 and TRBJ2-7 gives the whole variable domain DVKVTQSSRYLVKRTGEKVFLECVQDMDHENMFWYRQDPGLGLRLIYFSYDVKMKEKGDIPEGYSVSREKKERFSLILESASTNQTSMYLCASSFGPRYEQYFGPGTRLTVT.

The chain recombines TRBV2 with TRBJ1-1; the match to TRBD1 covers 8 bases. There are 16 residues in the CDR3. The V gene's germline CDR1 is SNHLY and CDR2 FYNNEI. With 8 bases clipped from V and 1 base from J, the junction kept 12 bases outside the gene matches. The CDR3 loop reads CASEINRDRPNTEAFF. The CDR3 region has the DNA TGTGCCAGCGAAATAAACCGGGACAGGCCGAACACTGAAGCTTTCTTT. Variable domain in full (rest from reference TRBV2 and TRBJ1-1): EPEVTQTPSHQVTQMGQEVILRCVPISNHLYFYWYRQILGQKVEFLVSFYNNEISEKSEIFDDQFSVERPDGSNFTLKIRSTKLEDSAMYFCASEINRDRPNTEAFFGQGTRLTVV.

The CDR3 here is CAWSAGGTVPGGYTF. Written as DNA, the CDR3 is TGTGCCTGGAGTGCCGGGGGGACGGTCCCAGGGGGCTACACCTTC. The chain employs TRBV30 and TRBJ1-2, with D possibly being TRBD1 (5 bases). Germline loops: CDR1 GTSNPN, CDR2 SVGIG (reference sequence). This CDR3 is 15 amino acids long. Between the trimmed V and J ends, which lost 1 base and 8 bases, there was a span of 20 bases.

The rearrangement links TRBV19 to TRBJ2-5; possibly TRBD1 for D (6 bases). The CDR3 runs to 15 residues. CDR1 LNHDA and CDR2 SQIVND come from the germline V gene (reference sequence). Trimming left V 1 base short and J 2 bases short, with 11 bases between. This chain's CDR3 is CASSIAGTTQETQYF. CDR3 DNA sequence: TGTGCCAGTAGTATAGCCGGGACAACGCAAGAGACCCAGTACTTC.

The CDR3 bases are TGTGCCTGGAGTGGGGGGACTAGCGGACGCACAGATACGCAGTATTTT. Translating it yields CAWSGGTSGRTDTQYF. This chain connects TRBV30 to TRBJ2-3, with TRBD2 matching 11 bases. Germline trimming cut 1 base from V and 1 base from J; bases unmatched to any gene: 4. CDR3 size: 16 residues. The V gene's germline CDR1 is GTSNPN and CDR2 SVGIG (reference sequence).

The chain is built from TRBV5-1 and TRBJ2-2; D not certain. With 1 base removed from V and 7 bases from J, the gap between germline ends came to 11 bases. From germline, CDR1 is SGHRS and CDR2 YFSETQ. There are 14 residues in the CDR3. CDR3 sequence (DNA): TGCGCCAGCAGCTTGTCCAATTGGGTCGGGGAGCTGTTTTTT. Encoded protein: CASSLSNWVGELFF.

The chain couples TRBV7-9 to TRBJ1-4; 9 bases are shared with TRBD1. Germline V CDR1 and CDR2: SEHNR, FQNEAQ (reference sequence). The trim removed 5 bases at V and 7 bases at J, leaving 14 bases unmatched. The CDR3 has 17 amino acids. CDR3 DNA sequence: TGTGCCAGCAGCCGTATGACAGGGGGATTTCTGGGTGAAAAACTGTTTTTT. This gives the protein CASSRMTGGFLGEKLFF.

The chain carries TRBV25-1 and TRBJ1-2, with D possibly TRBD1 on 5 matching bases. Germline assignment: CDR1 MGHDK and CDR2 SYGVNS. The CDR3 has 14 amino acids. Between the trimmed V and J ends, which lost 6 bases and 8 bases, there was a span of 19 bases. CDR3 sequence reads: CASSYSGGPGGYTF. CDR3 bases: TGTGCCAGCAGCTACAGCGGGGGTCCGGGGGGCTACACCTTC.

This clone was counted a single time. The chain uses TRBV18 and TRBJ1-3; D perhaps matches TRBD1 (6 bases). V was trimmed by 1 base and J by 4 bases, leaving 17 bases between them. The CDR3 extends over 17 amino acids. From germline, CDR1 is KGHSH and CDR2 LQKENI. The CDR3 loop reads CASSPLSEGGQGNTIYF. Written as DNA, the CDR3 is TGTGCCAGCTCACCACTGAGCGAGGGGGGCCAAGGAAACACCATATATTTT.

The chain joins TRBV2 to TRBJ2-1; 13 nucleotides match TRBD2. CDR1 and CDR2 from the germline V gene are SNHLY and FYNNEI. This CDR3 has 14 residues. V gave up 6 bases and J gave up 6 bases; unmatched junction bases: 2. CDR3 sequence reads: CASRGLAGFNEQFF. CDR3 sequence (DNA): TGTGCCAGCAGGGGACTAGCGGGATTCAATGAGCAGTTCTTC.

The rearrangement joins TRBV19 to TRBJ2-4; no clear D gene. The CDR3 runs 13 residues. Per germline, CDR1 LNHDA and CDR2 SQIVND (reference sequence). The V end lost 3 bases, the J end lost 6 bases, and 9 bases lay between the germline ends. The chain's CDR3 is CASSIQGRNIQYF. The CDR3 DNA follows: TGTGCCAGTAGTATCCAAGGACGAAACATTCAGTACTTC.

The chain uses TRBV6-5 and TRBJ1-3, with D hard to call. Trimming shortened V by 7 bases and J by 4 bases, and 17 bases separated the two germline ends. Germline-derived CDR1 and CDR2 are MNHEY and SVGAGI. The CDR3 runs to 15 residues. The CDR3 protein is CASKNSDAPGNTIYF. The CDR3 DNA is TGTGCCAGCAAGAACAGTGACGCGCCGGGAAACACCATATATTTT.

The chain is built from TRBV2 and TRBJ1-5; 7 positions agree with TRBD1. The germline CDR1 and CDR2 sequences are SNHLY and FYNNEI. After removal of 8 bases from V and 2 bases from J, the junction contained 6 bases not matched to a gene. The CDR3 consists of 14 residues. The CDR3 region is CASRDSFGNQPQHF. CDR3 nucleotide sequence: TGTGCCAGCCGGGACAGTTTTGGCAATCAGCCCCAGCATTTT. The whole variable domain, remainder taken from reference TRBV2 and TRBJ1-5, is EPEVTQTPSHQVTQMGQEVILRCVPISNHLYFYWYRQILGQKVEFLVSFYNNEISEKSEIFDDQFSVERPDGSNFTLKIRSTKLEDSAMYFCASRDSFGNQPQHFGDGTRLSIL.

The chain couples TRBV5-4 to TRBJ1-4; D call uncertain. The germline CDR1 and CDR2 sequences are SGHNT and YYREEE (reference sequence). CDR3 length equals 13 residues. V shed 1 base and J shed 2 bases, with 3 bases lying between them. CDR3 bases: TGTGCCAGCAGCTTGCAGACTAATGAAAAACTGTTTTTT. Residues: CASSLQTNEKLFF.

This sequence joins TRBV11-3 and TRBJ2-4, with 7 bases that match TRBD2. CDR1 is SGHNT, CDR2 YENEEA, per germline. CDR3 length equals 16 residues. V was clipped by 1 base and J by 5 bases; unmatched bases: 8. For the CDR3, the DNA is TGTGCCAGCAGCTTAGGATGGGGGGAGGGCGAAAACATTCAGTACTTC. The encoded protein is CASSLGWGEGENIQYF.

This clone was seen once. V is TRBV7-2 and J is TRBJ1-2, with TRBD1 identical over 9 bases. Germline CDR1 and CDR2: SGHTA and FQGNSA. The CDR3 runs to 16 residues. After removal of 5 bases from V and 8 bases from J, the junction contained 15 bases not matched to a gene. The CDR3 DNA is TGTGCCAGCAGCCCCCCAGGGACAGGGAAGGGGGGGGGCTACACCTTC. It is translated as CASSPPGTGKGGGYTF.

The chain recombines TRBV6-6 with TRBJ2-5, with D maybe TRBD2 (5 bases). The V end lost 0 bases, the J end lost 4 bases, and 6 bases lay between the germline ends. The CDR3 runs to 13 residues. Germline V gene data show CDR1 as MNHNY and CDR2 as SVGAGI (reference sequence). The CDR3 DNA reads as TGTGCCAGCAGTTACTCGGCGGGAGAGACCCAGTACTTC. Encoded protein: CASSYSAGETQYF.

V is TRBV18 and J is TRBJ2-1; D is undetermined. The CDR3 spans 13 residues. The V gene's germline CDR1 is KGHSH and CDR2 LQKENI. The V end was cut by 6 bases, the J end by 7 bases, with 13 bases between. The CDR3 nucleotides read TGTGCCAGCTCGGGTGTAGGGATTAATGAGCAGTTCTTC. Encoded protein: CASSGVGINEQFF.

The chain has TRBV5-1 and TRBJ1-2; 12 nucleotides line up with TRBD1. CDR1 is SGHRS and CDR2 is YFSETQ in the germline V gene. The CDR3 contains 15 residues. V gave up 0 bases and J gave up 8 bases; unmatched junction bases: 5. CDR3 in amino acids: CASSLEGQGAQGYTF. The CDR3 DNA reads TGCGCCAGCAGCTTGGAGGGACAGGGGGCGCAGGGCTACACCTTC.

The chain joins TRBV6-5 to TRBJ1-5; D is perhaps TRBD1 (6 bases). This CDR3 has 15 amino acids. CDR1 and CDR2 from the germline V gene are MNHEY and SVGAGI. With 5 bases removed from V and 0 bases from J, the gap between germline ends came to 11 bases. DNA for the CDR3: TGTGCCAGCAGTCCCATGGGGGCTAGCAATCAGCCCCAGCATTTT. Translation: CASSPMGASNQPQHF.

J is TRBJ2-5 and V is TRBV5-4; 11 nucleotides line up with TRBD1. CDR3 size: 16 residues. Germline CDR1 SGHNT, CDR2 YYREEE (reference sequence). V was pared by 4 bases and J by 5 bases, with 10 bases of the junction left unmatched. This chain's CDR3 is CASSPGQGAMFETQYF. The CDR3 coding sequence is TGTGCCAGCAGCCCCGGACAGGGGGCGATGTTTGAGACCCAGTACTTC.

The chain is built from TRBV28 and TRBJ2-5; TRBD2 matches at 13 bases. Per germline, CDR1 MDHEN and CDR2 SYDVKM. The V and J ends lost 5 bases and 4 bases, in that order; junction bases with no gene match: 4. The CDR3 sequence is 15 residues long. CDR3 bases: TGTGCCAGCAGTCCGGGACTAGCGGGGATAGAGACCCAGTACTTC. Translated, it gives CASSPGLAGIETQYF.